The TCR beta chain under discussion was sequenced for a study of cytomegalovirus exposure and HLA in healthy donors. The PCR ran on 60 Vbeta and 13 Jbeta primers. TCRdb's copy holds only in-frame clones and misses some; the assay was immunoSEQ multiplex PCR. The table records some 110,000 clones, more than 65% of them present only once. Germline CDR1 reads SGHNT; CDR2 reads YENEEA. The J segment lost 5 bases and the V segment lost 3 bases, leaving 1 base of the junction unmatched. The CDR3 covers 13 residues. The chain combines TRBV11-3 with TRBJ2-7, with 10 bases identical to TRBD1. The specimen sequenced was PBMCs. The source of this sequence is a woman between 50 and 59 years old in good health and CMV-seropositive. CDR3 in DNA: TGTGCCAGCAGCTTGGGACAGGGGAACGAGCAGTACTTC. Translated: CASSLGQGNEQYF. Using reference TRBV11-3 and TRBJ2-7 for the parts outside the CDR3, the full variable domain is EAGVVQSPRYKIIEKKQPVAFWCNPISGHNTLYWYLQNLGQGPELLIRYENEEAVDDSQLPKDRFSAERLKGVDSTLKIQPAELGDSAVYLCASSLGQGNEQYFGPGTRLTVT.